Described below is a single TCR beta chain sequence and its context. J lost 6 bases, V lost 6 bases, and 5 bases had no gene match. The germline V gene has CDR1 MDHEN and CDR2 SYDVKM. The CDR3 totals 15 residues. Authors' methods: Estimated nucleated cell counts came from reference gene primer amplification. This table comes from immunoSEQ multiplex PCR, and its TCRdb copy is limited to in-frame clones, with some not included. The V and J calls and clone size come from that table; D and trimming were worked out from the DNA. The sample has around 60,000 clones, approximately 88% seen once; the top ten hold 3.5% to 4%. This sample is part of a study of blood T cell repertoires in COVID-19. Overall study context: Acute and convalescent COVID-19 specimens originated in the United States, Italy and Spain. In each case, the material was cDNA or gDNA derived from T cells, B-cell-depleted T cells, or PBMCs.

The rearrangement joins TRBV28 to TRBJ1-6, with 10 bases lining up with TRBD1. The sequenced sample consisted of peripheral blood. The clonotype was recovered from a human donor in a cohort sampled during active COVID-19. The CDR3 loop is CASRWTGGSNSPLHF. Written as DNA, the CDR3 is TGTGCCAGCAGATGGACAGGGGGGAGTAATTCACCCCTCCACTTT.